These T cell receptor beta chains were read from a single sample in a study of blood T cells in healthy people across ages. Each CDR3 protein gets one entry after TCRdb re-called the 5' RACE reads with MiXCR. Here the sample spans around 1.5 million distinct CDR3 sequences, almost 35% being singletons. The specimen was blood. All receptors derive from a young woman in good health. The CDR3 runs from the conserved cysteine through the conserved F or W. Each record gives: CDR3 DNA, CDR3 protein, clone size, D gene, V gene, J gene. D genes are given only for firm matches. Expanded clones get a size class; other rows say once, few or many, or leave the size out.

cdr3_nt: TGTGCCAGCAGCGTAGTCGAGCAGGGGGCCGGCACTGAAGCTTTCTTT
cdr3_aa: CASSVVEQGAGTEAFF
clone_size: NA
d_call: TRBD1
v_call: TRBV9
j_call: TRBJ1-1

cdr3_nt: TGTGCCAGCAGCTTGGCTTTCGGAGCCAAAAACATTCAGTACTTC
cdr3_aa: CASSLAFGAKNIQYF
clone_size: few
d_call: NA
v_call: TRBV5-6
j_call: TRBJ2-4

cdr3_nt: TGTGCCAGCAGTGCACTAGCGGGGGTGAGCTCCTACAATGAGCAGTTCTTC
cdr3_aa: CASSALAGVSSYNEQFF
clone_size: many
d_call: TRBD2
v_call: TRBV6-1
j_call: TRBJ2-1

cdr3_nt: TGTGCCACCAACCTCCGGTACACAGATACGCAGTATTTT
cdr3_aa: CATNLRYTDTQYF
clone_size: few
d_call: NA
v_call: TRBV6-1
j_call: TRBJ2-3

cdr3_nt: TGCAGCGTTAGGGGTACCAGCACAGATACGCAGTATTTT
cdr3_aa: CSVRGTSTDTQYF
clone_size: many
d_call: NA
v_call: TRBV29-1
j_call: TRBJ2-3

cdr3_nt: TGCGCCAGCAGCCAAGGTCCCTGGGACTATGGCTACACCTTC
cdr3_aa: CASSQGPWDYGYTF
clone_size: NA
d_call: NA
v_call: TRBV4-1
j_call: TRBJ1-2

cdr3_nt: TGTGCCAGCAGCGGGGACGGCTATGGCTACACCTTC
cdr3_aa: CASSGDGYGYTF
clone_size: many
d_call: NA
v_call: TRBV7-3
j_call: TRBJ1-2

cdr3_nt: TGTGCCAGCAGTGAACTACTTCACCCAGGCTACGAGCAGTACTTC
cdr3_aa: CASSELLHPGYEQYF
clone_size: once
d_call: NA
v_call: TRBV6-1
j_call: TRBJ2-7

cdr3_nt: TGTGCCAGTTTTGGGCTAGCGGGGGACGAGCAGTACTTC
cdr3_aa: CASFGLAGDEQYF
clone_size: few
d_call: TRBD2
v_call: TRBV2
j_call: TRBJ2-7

cdr3_nt: TGTGCCAGCAGCCAAGAGGCGGTTTCCTACAATGAGCAGTTCTTC
cdr3_aa: CASSQEAVSYNEQFF
clone_size: many
d_call: NA
v_call: TRBV4-2
j_call: TRBJ2-1

cdr3_nt: TGCGCCAGCAGCTTGAGTGGTTGGCAGGGTCGAAAAGATACGCAGTATTTT
cdr3_aa: CASSLSGWQGRKDTQYF
clone_size: NA
d_call: NA
v_call: TRBV5-1
j_call: TRBJ2-3

cdr3_nt: TGCGCCAGCAGCTTGGGATTAGCGGGAGCGGGCCTCTACGAGCAGTTCTTC
cdr3_aa: CASSLGLAGAGLYEQFF
clone_size: NA
d_call: TRBD2
v_call: TRBV5-1
j_call: TRBJ2-1

cdr3_nt: TGTGCCAGCAGCCAGTTAGGCGGGGGCCTAGCGGGAGGGTCAAGCGCCTACGAGCAGTACTTC
cdr3_aa: CASSQLGGGLAGGSSAYEQYF
clone_size: NA
d_call: TRBD2
v_call: TRBV4-2
j_call: TRBJ2-7

cdr3_nt: TGCAGCGTGTCGGACAGGCAGGGGACTGAAGCTTTCTTT
cdr3_aa: CSVSDRQGTEAFF
clone_size: few
d_call: TRBD1
v_call: TRBV29-1
j_call: TRBJ1-1

cdr3_nt: TGTGCCATCAGTGACCCGACTAGCGGACCGTTCGGTGAGCAGTTCTTC
cdr3_aa: CAISDPTSGPFGEQFF
clone_size: NA
d_call: TRBD2
v_call: TRBV10-3
j_call: TRBJ2-1

cdr3_nt: TGTGCCAGCAGTGAGAATCGGCTTACAGATACGCAGTATTTT
cdr3_aa: CASSENRLTDTQYF
clone_size: many
d_call: NA
v_call: TRBV2
j_call: TRBJ2-3

cdr3_nt: TGTGCCAGCAGTTTGGTAGCGGGAGGATCAGAGACCCAGTACTTC
cdr3_aa: CASSLVAGGSETQYF
clone_size: many
d_call: TRBD2
v_call: TRBV12-3/TRBV12-4
j_call: TRBJ2-5

cdr3_nt: TGTGCCAGCAGTCCCCCACTCCGCCGTCTCTACGAGCAGTACTTC
cdr3_aa: CASSPPLRRLYEQYF
clone_size: NA
d_call: NA
v_call: TRBV7-6
j_call: TRBJ2-7

cdr3_nt: TGTGCCAGCAGCTATACAGGGGGCAGGAAAAAACTGTTTTTT
cdr3_aa: CASSYTGGRKKLFF
clone_size: NA
d_call: TRBD1
v_call: TRBV7-6
j_call: TRBJ1-4

cdr3_nt: TGCAGCGTTGATGCCCCTGGGAGGGACGGAAGCTATGGCTACACCTTC
cdr3_aa: CSVDAPGRDGSYGYTF
clone_size: NA
d_call: NA
v_call: TRBV29-1
j_call: TRBJ1-2

cdr3_nt: TGCAGTGCTAACCCCACACTAGCGGGCGACTACAATGAGCAGTTCTTC
cdr3_aa: CSANPTLAGDYNEQFF
clone_size: NA
d_call: TRBD2
v_call: TRBV20-1
j_call: TRBJ2-1

cdr3_nt: TGTGCCAGCAGCTCCGCCCAGGGGAAGGAGACCCAGTACTTC
cdr3_aa: CASSSAQGKETQYF
clone_size: few
d_call: NA
v_call: TRBV5-4
j_call: TRBJ2-5

cdr3_nt: TGTGCCAGCAGTTCGGTGGGCAACTCCCTCCACTTT
cdr3_aa: CASSSVGNSLHF
clone_size: few
d_call: NA
v_call: TRBV27
j_call: TRBJ1-6

cdr3_nt: TGCAGTGCTTCCGGGACTAGCGGGGGAGCTTATACGCAGTATTTT
cdr3_aa: CSASGTSGGAYTQYF
clone_size: NA
d_call: TRBD2
v_call: TRBV20-1
j_call: TRBJ2-3

cdr3_nt: TGTGCCTGGAAAGACAGGCAAGTATACAATGAGCAGTTCTTC
cdr3_aa: CAWKDRQVYNEQFF
clone_size: NA
d_call: NA
v_call: TRBV30
j_call: TRBJ2-1

cdr3_nt: TGTGCCAGCAGTTCTCTACCGGGACAGGACTCCTACGAGCAGTACTTC
cdr3_aa: CASSSLPGQDSYEQYF
clone_size: few
d_call: TRBD1
v_call: TRBV6-6
j_call: TRBJ2-7

cdr3_nt: TGTGCCTGGAGTGTACCGGACAGGGGGTCCTATAATTCGCCCCTCCACTTT
cdr3_aa: CAWSVPDRGSYNSPLHF
clone_size: once
d_call: TRBD1
v_call: TRBV30
j_call: TRBJ1-6

cdr3_nt: TGCGCCAGCAGGACCCCAGCGGGGAACAATGAGCAGTTCTTC
cdr3_aa: CASRTPAGNNEQFF
clone_size: NA
d_call: TRBD2
v_call: TRBV5-1
j_call: TRBJ2-1

cdr3_nt: TGTGCCAGCAGCGCCAGGTTGGGCCGGACTAACTATGGCTATACCTTC
cdr3_aa: CASSARLGRTNYGYTF
clone_size: NA
d_call: NA
v_call: TRBV11-2
j_call: TRBJ1-2

cdr3_nt: TGCGCCAGCAGTACCCGGCTATCCACGGGGCTGGATGGCTACACCTTC
cdr3_aa: CASSTRLSTGLDGYTF
clone_size: NA
d_call: NA
v_call: TRBV5-1
j_call: TRBJ1-2

cdr3_nt: TGCAGCGGCCCGGGTCCCTACAATGAGCAGTTCTTC
cdr3_aa: CSGPGPYNEQFF
clone_size: few
d_call: NA
v_call: TRBV29-1
j_call: TRBJ2-1

cdr3_nt: TGTGCCAGCAGCGTAGACGGGGGTACGCAGTATTTT
cdr3_aa: CASSVDGGTQYF
clone_size: NA
d_call: NA
v_call: TRBV9
j_call: TRBJ2-3

cdr3_nt: TGCGCCAGCAGCAAGGAACAGGGTAGTGGCTACACCTTC
cdr3_aa: CASSKEQGSGYTF
clone_size: few
d_call: NA
v_call: TRBV5-1
j_call: TRBJ1-2

cdr3_nt: TGTGCCAGCAGCTTCTCCGAACGGGGCTACACCTTC
cdr3_aa: CASSFSERGYTF
clone_size: NA
d_call: NA
v_call: TRBV11-2
j_call: TRBJ1-2

cdr3_nt: TGCAGTGCTAGTTTTAGCGGGAGGGTGGCTTGGTCCTACAATGAGCAGTTCTTC
cdr3_aa: CSASFSGRVAWSYNEQFF
clone_size: few
d_call: TRBD2
v_call: TRBV20-1
j_call: TRBJ2-1

cdr3_nt: TGTGCCAGCAGCGTCGGGACCATCAAAGGGAATGAGCAGTTCTTC
cdr3_aa: CASSVGTIKGNEQFF
clone_size: NA
d_call: NA
v_call: TRBV9
j_call: TRBJ2-1

cdr3_nt: TGTGCCAGCGCCTGGGGGGCCCGCGCCTCCTACGAGCAGTACTTC
cdr3_aa: CASAWGARASYEQYF
clone_size: few
d_call: NA
v_call: TRBV12-3/TRBV12-4
j_call: TRBJ2-7

cdr3_nt: TGTGCCATCAGTGAGTCTGGGGGGATGGAGACCCAGTACTTC
cdr3_aa: CAISESGGMETQYF
clone_size: few
d_call: NA
v_call: TRBV10-3
j_call: TRBJ2-5

cdr3_nt: TGTGCCAGCAGTGAAAAGGGGATGGCCAAAAACATTCAGTACTTC
cdr3_aa: CASSEKGMAKNIQYF
clone_size: few
d_call: NA
v_call: TRBV6-1
j_call: TRBJ2-4

cdr3_nt: TGTGCCAGCAGTGAATCCGGCAGGGGACACGAGCAGTACTTC
cdr3_aa: CASSESGRGHEQYF
clone_size: few
d_call: NA
v_call: TRBV6-1
j_call: TRBJ2-7

cdr3_nt: TGTGCCAGCAGCCAAGAGCAAGGCACCGGGGAGCTGTTTTTT
cdr3_aa: CASSQEQGTGELFF
clone_size: NA
d_call: NA
v_call: TRBV3-1
j_call: TRBJ2-2

cdr3_nt: TGTGCCAGCAGCGAAGTGGGGACGGCTTCCTACGAGCAGTACTTC
cdr3_aa: CASSEVGTASYEQYF
clone_size: NA
d_call: NA
v_call: TRBV2
j_call: TRBJ2-7

cdr3_nt: TGTGCCAGCAGTTTTACTAGCGGGGTTTTACGAGAGCAGTTCTTC
cdr3_aa: CASSFTSGVLREQFF
clone_size: NA
d_call: TRBD2
v_call: TRBV27
j_call: TRBJ2-1

cdr3_nt: TGTGCCAGCAGTGAGGGAAAACTCCACAATGAGCAGTTCTTC
cdr3_aa: CASSEGKLHNEQFF
clone_size: few
d_call: NA
v_call: TRBV2
j_call: TRBJ2-1

cdr3_nt: TGTGCCAGTAGTATGTGGACCTCCTACGAGCAGTACTTC
cdr3_aa: CASSMWTSYEQYF
clone_size: few
d_call: NA
v_call: TRBV19
j_call: TRBJ2-7

cdr3_nt: TGTGCCAGCAGTTACTCCGTGACAGGGCCTGGCTATGGCTACACCTTC
cdr3_aa: CASSYSVTGPGYGYTF
clone_size: NA
d_call: TRBD1
v_call: TRBV6-6
j_call: TRBJ1-2

cdr3_nt: TGTGCCAGCAGACCGGGACAGACCTCCTACGAGCAGTACTTC
cdr3_aa: CASRPGQTSYEQYF
clone_size: NA
d_call: TRBD1
v_call: TRBV27
j_call: TRBJ2-7

cdr3_nt: TGCAGTGCTGGCCGGATGGGGAGGGACAATCAGCCCCAGCATTTT
cdr3_aa: CSAGRMGRDNQPQHF
clone_size: few
d_call: NA
v_call: TRBV20-1
j_call: TRBJ1-5

cdr3_nt: TGCAGTGCTAGAGAGGTTGACCGGGGGTTCTTC
cdr3_aa: CSAREVDRGFF
clone_size: few
d_call: NA
v_call: TRBV20-1
j_call: TRBJ2-1

cdr3_nt: TGTGCCAGCAGCTCTGGCCCCCGGACTAGCGGGGGAGACAACACAGATACGCAGTATTTT
cdr3_aa: CASSSGPRTSGGDNTDTQYF
clone_size: NA
d_call: TRBD2
v_call: TRBV7-8
j_call: TRBJ2-3

cdr3_nt: TGTGCCAGCAGCCAAGATTTAAGTGGAGGCTTCTATGGCTACACCTTC
cdr3_aa: CASSQDLSGGFYGYTF
clone_size: NA
d_call: NA
v_call: TRBV4-2
j_call: TRBJ1-2

cdr3_nt: TGTGCCAGCAGTCCGGGGCTCGGCGAGACCCAGTACTTC
cdr3_aa: CASSPGLGETQYF
clone_size: many
d_call: NA
v_call: TRBV18
j_call: TRBJ2-5

cdr3_nt: TGTGCCAGCAGTTCCCGGGGAGCTAGCACAGATACGCAGTATTTT
cdr3_aa: CASSSRGASTDTQYF
clone_size: NA
d_call: NA
v_call: TRBV12-3/TRBV12-4
j_call: TRBJ2-3

cdr3_nt: TGTGCCAGCGGAGTGGGGAAGACCCAGTACTTC
cdr3_aa: CASGVGKTQYF
clone_size: NA
d_call: NA
v_call: TRBV9
j_call: TRBJ2-5

cdr3_nt: TGCAGCGTTGTAGTACTCGACAATGAGCAGTTCTTC
cdr3_aa: CSVVVLDNEQFF
clone_size: many
d_call: NA
v_call: TRBV29-1
j_call: TRBJ2-1

cdr3_nt: TGCAGTGCTAGGATGCAGTCTGGGGCCGGGGAGCTGTTTTTT
cdr3_aa: CSARMQSGAGELFF
clone_size: NA
d_call: NA
v_call: TRBV20-1
j_call: TRBJ2-2

cdr3_nt: TGCAGTGCTCCAGGGGCTAGCGGACCCTACGAGCAGTACTTC
cdr3_aa: CSAPGASGPYEQYF
clone_size: NA
d_call: NA
v_call: TRBV20-1
j_call: TRBJ2-7

cdr3_nt: TGTGCCAGTAGCCATCGGTCGGGGGGCACTGAAGCTTTCTTT
cdr3_aa: CASSHRSGGTEAFF
clone_size: NA
d_call: NA
v_call: TRBV19
j_call: TRBJ1-1

cdr3_nt: TGTGCCACCAGCAGAGTCCCGCGCGAGGACTATGGCTACACCTTC
cdr3_aa: CATSRVPREDYGYTF
clone_size: few
d_call: NA
v_call: TRBV15
j_call: TRBJ1-2